This is a list of T cell receptor beta chains from one sample in a study of blood T cell repertoires in COVID-19. TCRdb's table, derived via immunoSEQ multiplex PCR, lists solely in-frame clones and lacks some. Of fewer than 250,000 clones listed, about 90% are singletons. Sequenced: PBMCs or T cells enriched from blood (not recorded which). These receptors originate from a woman in her twenties or thirties who had been exposed to COVID-19. Both conserved end residues are trimmed from each CDR3. Part of the rows lack a size; the others show once, few, many or a class for expanded clones.

J gene	V gene	clone size	CDR3 protein
TRBJ1-1	TRBV30	NA	AWTRDRAYTEAF
TRBJ2-1	TRBV7-3	once	ASSFLPRTSGKVYNEQF
TRBJ1-6	TRBV28	NA	ASSPGQGSGVPPLH
TRBJ2-1	TRBV7-2	NA	ASSLDSSGGYNEQF
TRBJ2-1	TRBV14	NA	ASSQDSIPRTSAYNEQF
TRBJ1-1	TRBV12-3/TRBV12-4	once	ASTTTQGTGAF
TRBJ2-5	TRBV14	NA	ASSPSGSWETQY
TRBJ1-4	TRBV4-1	NA	ASSQGRREKLF
TRBJ1-6	TRBV28	NA	ASSSNPGYSPLH
TRBJ2-7	TRBV7-9	NA	ASSSPPRARGSYEQY
TRBJ2-1	TRBV5-1	NA	ASSLGQGRDEQF
TRBJ1-2	TRBV2	NA	ASSDRGDLGGYT
TRBJ2-5	TRBV11-2	NA	ASSSQGGSREGLGETQY
TRBJ2-3	TRBV7-2	NA	ASSLAPSLLWY
TRBJ2-1	TRBV28	NA	ASSTASGSRYNEQF
TRBJ1-5	TRBV6-5	many	ASGRDTYQPQH
TRBJ2-6	TRBV5-5	NA	ASSTQGSGANVLT
TRBJ2-5	TRBV5-1	NA	ASSFWGEGEETQY
TRBJ2-1	TRBV14	NA	ASSQRTSGRGYNEQF
TRBJ2-7	TRBV9	NA	ASSVDFAGAAYEQY
TRBJ2-7	TRBV29-1	NA	SAGRGGDYEQY
TRBJ2-7	TRBV4-1	NA	ASSSQGWSSGGLWEQY
TRBJ2-1	TRBV7-9	NA	ASSLGLVPPYNEQF
TRBJ2-1	TRBV19	NA	ASSHSYNEQF
TRBJ2-3	TRBV5-1	NA	ASSSGLAGSTDTQY
TRBJ1-4	TRBV3-1/TRBV3-2	NA	ASSRENRGGNEKLF
TRBJ2-5	TRBV18	NA	ASSPKETQY
TRBJ1-1	TRBV11-2	NA	ASSLADRVLPEAF
TRBJ2-7	TRBV5-1	NA	ASSLVGQGAYEQY
TRBJ1-1	TRBV5-4	NA	ASSSRQKPTEAF
TRBJ2-2	TRBV7-3	NA	ASSLSGGGTGELF
TRBJ2-4	TRBV21-1	NA	ATLLKGTARGNIQY
TRBJ2-1	TRBV7-9	NA	ASSHFLGARSYNEQF
TRBJ2-1	TRBV27	NA	ASSLMGGSGGSYNEQF
TRBJ1-1	TRBV7-9	NA	ASSPRQGANTEAF
TRBJ2-7	TRBV15	NA	ATSRGRGRNEQY
TRBJ2-1	TRBV19	once	ASSIDAGSYNEQF
TRBJ1-1	TRBV6-5	NA	ASSPAGGNTEAF
TRBJ2-5	TRBV19	NA	ASSTYPTSGKTQY
TRBJ1-5	TRBV12-5	NA	ASGPETGVSNQPQH
TRBJ2-3	TRBV4-2	once	ASSQDVGAGDTDTQY
TRBJ1-1	TRBV5-5	NA	ASSNRTGGNTEAF
TRBJ1-2	TRBV30	NA	AWTPPWARDSHGYT
TRBJ1-2	TRBV5-1	few	ASSMDSRGLNGYT
TRBJ2-6	TRBV14	NA	ASSSRFSGANVLT
TRBJ1-5	TRBV12-3/TRBV12-4	NA	ASSLSGAQH
TRBJ2-5	TRBV11-2	NA	ASSLEAFRETQY
TRBJ1-5	TRBV10-3	few	AISEPGQGGQPQH
TRBJ2-1	TRBV27	NA	ASSLKRNEQF